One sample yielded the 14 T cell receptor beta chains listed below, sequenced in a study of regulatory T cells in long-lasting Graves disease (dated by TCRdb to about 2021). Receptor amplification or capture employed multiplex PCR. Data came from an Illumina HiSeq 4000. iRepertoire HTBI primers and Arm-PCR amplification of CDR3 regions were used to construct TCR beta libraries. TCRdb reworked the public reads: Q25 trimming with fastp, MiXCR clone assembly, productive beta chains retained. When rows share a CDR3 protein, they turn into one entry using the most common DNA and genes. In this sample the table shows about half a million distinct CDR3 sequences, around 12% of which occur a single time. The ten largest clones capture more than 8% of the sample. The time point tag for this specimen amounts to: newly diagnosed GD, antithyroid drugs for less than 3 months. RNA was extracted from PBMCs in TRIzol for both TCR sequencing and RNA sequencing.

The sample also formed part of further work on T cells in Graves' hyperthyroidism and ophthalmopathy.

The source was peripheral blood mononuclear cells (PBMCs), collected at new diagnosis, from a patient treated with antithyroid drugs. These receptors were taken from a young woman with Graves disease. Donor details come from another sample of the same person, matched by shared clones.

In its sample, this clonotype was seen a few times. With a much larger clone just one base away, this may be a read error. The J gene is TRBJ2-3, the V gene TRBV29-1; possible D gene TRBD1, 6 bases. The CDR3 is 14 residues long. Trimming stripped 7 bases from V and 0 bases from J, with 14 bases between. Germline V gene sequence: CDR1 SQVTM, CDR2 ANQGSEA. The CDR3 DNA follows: TGCAGCGCCCAGGACAGACTCAGCACAGATACGCAGTATTTT. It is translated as CSAQDRLSTDTQYF.

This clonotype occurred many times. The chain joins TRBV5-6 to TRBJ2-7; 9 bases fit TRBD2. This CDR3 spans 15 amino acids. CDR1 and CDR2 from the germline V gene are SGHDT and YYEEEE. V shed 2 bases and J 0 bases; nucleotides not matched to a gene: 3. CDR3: CASSLSGRYSYEQYF. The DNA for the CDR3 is TGTGCCAGCAGCTTAAGCGGGAGGTACTCCTACGAGCAGTACTTC.

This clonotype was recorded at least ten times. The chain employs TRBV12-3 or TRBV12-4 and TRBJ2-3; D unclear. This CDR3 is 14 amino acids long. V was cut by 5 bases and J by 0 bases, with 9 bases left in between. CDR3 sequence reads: CASSKPLSTDTQYF. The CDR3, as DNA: TGTGCCAGCAGTAAACCGCTGAGCACAGATACGCAGTATTTT.

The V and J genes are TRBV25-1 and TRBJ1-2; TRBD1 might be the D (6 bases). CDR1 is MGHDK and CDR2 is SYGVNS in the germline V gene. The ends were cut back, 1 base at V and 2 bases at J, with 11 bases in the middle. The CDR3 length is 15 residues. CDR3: CASSESGQLNYGYTF. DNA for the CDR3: TGTGCCAGCAGTGAATCTGGACAGTTAAACTATGGCTACACCTTC.

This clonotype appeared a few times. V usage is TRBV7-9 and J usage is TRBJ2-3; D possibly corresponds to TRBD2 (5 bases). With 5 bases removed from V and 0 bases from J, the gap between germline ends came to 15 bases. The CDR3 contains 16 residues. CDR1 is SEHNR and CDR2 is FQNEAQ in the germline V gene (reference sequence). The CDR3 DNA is TGTGCCAGCAGCCACCCCCTAGCAACTAGCACAGATACGCAGTATTTT. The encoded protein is CASSHPLATSTDTQYF.

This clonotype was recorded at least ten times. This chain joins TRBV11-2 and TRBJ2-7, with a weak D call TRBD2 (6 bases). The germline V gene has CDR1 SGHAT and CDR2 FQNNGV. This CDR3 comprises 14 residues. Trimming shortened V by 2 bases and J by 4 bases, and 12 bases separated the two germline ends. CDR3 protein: CASSLFYGGYEQYF. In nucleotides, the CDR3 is TGTGCCAGCAGCTTATTTTACGGGGGATACGAGCAGTACTTC.

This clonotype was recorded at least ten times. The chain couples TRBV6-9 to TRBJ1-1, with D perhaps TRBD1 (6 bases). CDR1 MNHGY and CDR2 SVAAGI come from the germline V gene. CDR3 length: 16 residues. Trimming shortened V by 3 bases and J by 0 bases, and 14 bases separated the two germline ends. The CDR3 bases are TGTGCCAGCAGTTACGGGGCAGGGGAAATGAACACTGAAGCTTTCTTT. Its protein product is CASSYGAGEMNTEAFF.

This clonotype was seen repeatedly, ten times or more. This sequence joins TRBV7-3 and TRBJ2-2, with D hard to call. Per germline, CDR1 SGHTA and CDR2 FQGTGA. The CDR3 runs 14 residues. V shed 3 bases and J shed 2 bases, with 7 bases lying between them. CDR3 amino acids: CASSFNLNTGELFF. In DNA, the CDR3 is TGTGCCAGCAGCTTTAACCTCAACACCGGGGAGCTGTTTTTT.

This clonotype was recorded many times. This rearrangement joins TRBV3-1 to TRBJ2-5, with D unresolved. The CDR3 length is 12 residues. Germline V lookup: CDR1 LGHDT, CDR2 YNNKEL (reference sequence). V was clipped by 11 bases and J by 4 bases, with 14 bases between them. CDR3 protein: CAVKNVGETQYF. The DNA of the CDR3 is TGTGCCGTAAAAAACGTGGGAGAGACCCAGTACTTC.

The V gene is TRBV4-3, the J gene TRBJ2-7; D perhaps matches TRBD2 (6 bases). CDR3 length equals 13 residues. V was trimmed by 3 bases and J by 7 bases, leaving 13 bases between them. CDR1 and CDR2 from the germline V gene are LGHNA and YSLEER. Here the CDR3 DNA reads TGCGCCAGCAGCCAGGGACTGGTTTCTGAGCAGTACTTC. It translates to CASSQGLVSEQYF.

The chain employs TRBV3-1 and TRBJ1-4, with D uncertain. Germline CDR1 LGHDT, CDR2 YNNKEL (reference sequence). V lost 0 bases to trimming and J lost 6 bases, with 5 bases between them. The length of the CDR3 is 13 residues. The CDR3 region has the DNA TGTGCCAGCAGCCAAGATTTACATGAAAAACTGTTTTTT. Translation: CASSQDLHEKLFF.

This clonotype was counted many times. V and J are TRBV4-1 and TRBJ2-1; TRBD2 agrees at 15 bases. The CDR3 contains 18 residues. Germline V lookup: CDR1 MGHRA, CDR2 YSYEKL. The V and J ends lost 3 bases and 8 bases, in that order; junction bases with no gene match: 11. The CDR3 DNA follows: TGCGCCAGCAGCCACTACCGGACTAGCGGGAGGGCCATAGATGAGCAGTTCTTC. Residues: CASSHYRTSGRAIDEQFF.

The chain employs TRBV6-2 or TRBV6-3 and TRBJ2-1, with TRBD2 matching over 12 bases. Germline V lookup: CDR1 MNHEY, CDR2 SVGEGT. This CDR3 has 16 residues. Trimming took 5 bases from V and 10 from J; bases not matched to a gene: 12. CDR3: CASSDPRLAGVNEQFF. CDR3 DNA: TGTGCCAGCAGTGACCCCAGACTAGCGGGAGTCAACGAGCAGTTCTTC.

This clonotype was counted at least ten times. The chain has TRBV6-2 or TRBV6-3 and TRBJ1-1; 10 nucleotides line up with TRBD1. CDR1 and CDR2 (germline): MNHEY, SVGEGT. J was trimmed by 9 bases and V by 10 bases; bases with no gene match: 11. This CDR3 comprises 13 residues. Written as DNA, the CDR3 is TGTGCCACCGCCTCCGGGACAGGGGCGAAAGCTTTCTTT. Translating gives CATASGTGAKAFF.